This T cell receptor beta chain was obtained from a study of persistence of HIV-infected CD4 T cells. The trim removed 2 bases at V and 12 bases at J, leaving 4 bases unmatched. Germline-derived CDR1 and CDR2 are KGHSH and LQKENI. The CDR3 is 13 amino acids. This nonspecific control used anti-CD3/anti-CD28 bead stimulation of CD4+ T cells. Responding CD4+ T cells were sorted by upregulation of both CD40 ligand and CD69. Sequencing used immunoSEQ version 4 in survey mode. Produced via immunoSEQ multiplex PCR; TCRdb's table is partial and in-frame only. Here the sample spans 40,000 or so clones, about 87% being singletons. Details on this clone: The target antigen is unknown.

The TCR originated in an adult woman with HIV who was CMV-seropositive. The source was CD4+ T cells sorted from PBMCs after approximately 19-hour stimulation, collected from a patient who received antiretroviral therapy. The chain recombines TRBV18 with TRBJ1-4, with TRBD1 matching over 9 bases. The CDR3 here is CASSPRDREELFF. The CDR3 DNA reads as TGTGCCAGCTCACCAAGGGACAGGGAAGAACTGTTTTTT.